This record covers a single T cell receptor beta chain. It lacks a known antigen. Base qualities are not at hand, and no much larger clone is one base apart. CDR1 is given as SGHAT and CDR2 as FQNNGV, both from the germline V gene. Measured from the cysteine to the phenylalanine, the CDR3 is 12 residues long. Solely the CDR3 DNA is kept, with 36 bases framed from the first base. Here V drops 6 bases and J drops 4 bases, and the junction holds 2 bases not matched to any gene. This sample is part of a study of blood T cell repertoires in COVID-19 (dated by TCRdb to 2020 to 2022). For the wider study: Samples from collaborators originated in the United States, Italy and Spain and spanned both the acute and convalescent phases of COVID-19. A de-identified subject ID, COVID-19 status, age in years and sex were almost always included in the sample metadata. The repertoires were made available in a free public database intended to serve as a resource for research on the immune response to SARS-CoV-2. The prospective study material was composed of cDNA or gDNA derived from T cells, B-cell-depleted T cells, or PBMCs. Deeply sampled blood TCRbeta repertoires from subjects exposed to, actively infected with, or recovered from COVID-19 were included in the dataset. Where HLA class I and class II types were available, the types were taken from metadata supplied by the sample provider, not from assay-based typing. Samples were obtained from the ongoing ImmuneRACE study (first 160 participants) and from 1,254 subjects provided by 6 global collaborators. General study outcomes and caveats: How much clinical and demographic metadata was included differed by source and by participant, and the metadata was provided uncurated.

In the prospective study, participants were 18 to 89 years old, resided in approximately 22 geographic areas of the United States, and were enrolled through a virtual design. Cohort assignment in the prospective study relied on participant-reported clinical history from a screening survey and a study questionnaire. For ImmuneRACE Cohort 3, a participant was defined as recovered based on two consecutive negative NP/OP PCR tests, clearance by a healthcare professional, or resolution of symptoms. In the prospective study, whole blood, serum and a nasopharyngeal or oropharyngeal swab were collected from each participant by mobile phlebotomists. Additional blood draws and questionnaires over an approximately two-month period could optionally be provided by prospective study participants. Before DNA extraction, prospective study blood samples were shipped either frozen or at room temperature. TCRbeta CDR3 regions were amplified from genomic DNA by means of the immunoSEQ Assay, a bias-controlled multiplex PCR. The authors processed their data as follows. Within the assay, amplification of reference gene primers was used to estimate how many nucleated cells each sample contained. To quantify the absolute abundance of each unique TCRbeta CDR3 rearrangement, sequence reads were collapsed and filtered. For each sample, productive Simpson clonality was calculated as the square root of Simpson's diversity index across productive rearrangements. TCRdb obtained this table from immuneACCESS and retained in-frame rearrangements with V and J assigned. These tables miss some clones; where compared with another copy, unresolved V genes account for less than half of the shortfall, and the remainder is unexplained. D and trimming come from the DNA, and the V and J calls and clone size come from that table. The sample has approximately 330,000 clones on record, around 92% of them singletons. The ten largest make up roughly a tenth of the sample.

The receptor chain draws on TRBV11-2 and TRBJ1-1; TRBD1 matches 7 bases in the middle. The sample comprised PBMCs or T cells enriched from blood (not recorded which). The receptor's source is a woman aged 30 to 39 who had recovered from COVID-19. The DNA is TGTGCCAGCAGTCCAGGGGGCACTGAAGCTTTCTTT. It is translated as CASSPGGTEAFF.